This entry concerns a single TCR beta chain. This specimen belongs to a study of blood T cell repertoires in COVID-19. Study context: Both acute and convalescent COVID-19 samples were obtained from the United States, Italy and Spain. PBMCs, B-cell-depleted T cells, or T cells provided the cDNA or gDNA that made up the material.

As originally analysed: From reference gene primer amplification, estimates of nucleated cell counts were derived. The method was immunoSEQ multiplex PCR; TCRdb's version includes in-frame clones alone and lacks a portion of them. For V, J and clone size, that table is used; D and trimming come from the DNA. The table records some 110,000 clones, around 86% of them present only once. Germline CDR1 MDHEN, CDR2 SYDVKM. The ends lost 6 bases at V and 7 bases at J; junction bases unmatched: 11. The CDR3 runs 16 residues. Input material: peripheral blood. This TCR came from a man aged 65 to 85 with acute or convalescent COVID-19. This sequence joins TRBV28 and TRBJ2-4, with 11 bases matching TRBD2. Here the CDR3 reads CASSLGLAGFENIQYF. In DNA form, the CDR3 reads TGTGCCAGCAGCCTTGGACTAGCGGGCTTCGAGAACATTCAGTACTTC.